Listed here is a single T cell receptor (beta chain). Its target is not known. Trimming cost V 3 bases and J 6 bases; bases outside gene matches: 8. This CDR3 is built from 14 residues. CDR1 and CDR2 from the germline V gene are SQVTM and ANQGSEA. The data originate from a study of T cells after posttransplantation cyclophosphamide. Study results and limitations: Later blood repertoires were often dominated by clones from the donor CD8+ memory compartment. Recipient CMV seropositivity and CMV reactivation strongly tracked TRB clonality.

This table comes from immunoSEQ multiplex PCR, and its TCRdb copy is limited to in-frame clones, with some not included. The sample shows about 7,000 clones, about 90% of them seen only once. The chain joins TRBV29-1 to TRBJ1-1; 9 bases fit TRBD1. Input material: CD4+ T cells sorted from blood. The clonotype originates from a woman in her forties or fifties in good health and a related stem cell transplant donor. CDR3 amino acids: CSVEKGQGLPEAFF. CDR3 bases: TGCAGCGTTGAGAAAGGACAGGGGTTACCTGAAGCTTTCTTT.